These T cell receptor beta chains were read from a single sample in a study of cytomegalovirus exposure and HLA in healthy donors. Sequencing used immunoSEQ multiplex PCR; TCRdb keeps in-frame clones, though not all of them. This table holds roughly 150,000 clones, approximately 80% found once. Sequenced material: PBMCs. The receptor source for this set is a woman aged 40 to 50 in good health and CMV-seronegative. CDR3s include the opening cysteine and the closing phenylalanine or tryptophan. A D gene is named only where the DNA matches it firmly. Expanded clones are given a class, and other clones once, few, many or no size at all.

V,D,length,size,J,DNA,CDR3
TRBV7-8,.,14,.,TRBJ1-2,TGTGCCAGCAGCTTCGGGGGTTCAGACTATGGCTACACCTTC,CASSFGGSDYGYTF
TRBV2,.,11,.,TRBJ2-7,TGTGCCAGCAGTGCTACAGGGTTTTTTCCCTTC,CASSATGFFPF
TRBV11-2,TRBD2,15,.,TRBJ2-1,TGTGCCAGCAGCCTCACTAGCGGGAGGGGCAATGAGCAGTTCTTC,CASSLTSGRGNEQFF
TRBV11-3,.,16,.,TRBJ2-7,TGTGCCAGCAGCTCCGCGTTCCCCCTTCTAGCCTACGAGCAGTACTTC,CASSSAFPLLAYEQYF
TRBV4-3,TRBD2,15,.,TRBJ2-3,TGCGCCAGCAGCCAAGATCGGGGGGAGATGGATACGCAGTATTTT,CASSQDRGEMDTQYF
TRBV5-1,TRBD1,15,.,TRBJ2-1,TGCGCCAGCAGCCTTGGACAGGGGGGTCTTACTGAGCAGTTCTTC,CASSLGQGGLTEQFF
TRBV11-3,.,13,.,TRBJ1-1,TGTGCCAGCCGCTCCCAGGGGAACACTGAAGCTTTCTTT,CASRSQGNTEAFF
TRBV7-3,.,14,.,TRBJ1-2,TGTGCCAGCAGCACAACACAGGGTAGGGGCGGCTACACCTTC,CASSTTQGRGGYTF
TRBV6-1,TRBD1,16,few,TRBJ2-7,TGTGCCAGCAGTGGCCAACCGGGACAGGGGGCGTACGAGCAGTACTTC,CASSGQPGQGAYEQYF
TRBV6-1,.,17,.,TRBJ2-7,TGTGCCAGCAGTGAAGGGGAAGTCTTAGGGGGATCGTACGAGCAGTACTTC,CASSEGEVLGGSYEQYF
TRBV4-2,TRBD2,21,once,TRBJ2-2,TGTGCCAGCAGCCCCATCAACCCCACTAGCGGGAGGATTCCTAACACCGGGGAGCTGTTTTTT,CASSPINPTSGRIPNTGELFF
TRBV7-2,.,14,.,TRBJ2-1,TGTGCCAGCAGCCCGTCAGGGGCCAACCATGAGCAGTTCTTC,CASSPSGANHEQFF
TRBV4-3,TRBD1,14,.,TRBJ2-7,TGCGCCAGCAGCCAAGCCAGGGGGCTATACGAGCAGTACTTC,CASSQARGLYEQYF
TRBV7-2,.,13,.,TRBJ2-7,TGTGCCAGCAGCCAGGGGCAGATCGGAGAGCAGTACTTC,CASSQGQIGEQYF
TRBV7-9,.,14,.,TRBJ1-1,TGTGCCAGCAGCTTTGAGGGTCGGAACACTGAAGCTTTCTTT,CASSFEGRNTEAFF
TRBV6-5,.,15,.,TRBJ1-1,TGTGCCAGTTTTGAACTTGGTGCGATGAACACTGAAGCTTTCTTT,CASFELGAMNTEAFF
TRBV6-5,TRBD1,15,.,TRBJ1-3,TGTGCCAGCACCAGGACAGGGGAAGGTGGAAACACCATATATTTT,CASTRTGEGGNTIYF
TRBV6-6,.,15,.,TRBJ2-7,TGTGCCAGCAGTTACACGAGAAGAAGGGGAAACGAGCAGTACTTC,CASSYTRRRGNEQYF
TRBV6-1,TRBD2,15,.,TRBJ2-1,TGTGCCAGCAGGGGCGAGGGAGCGGGATCGCATGAGCAGTTCTTC,CASRGEGAGSHEQFF
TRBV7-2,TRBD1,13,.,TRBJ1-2,TGTGCCAGCAGCATTACAGGGGGCCGTGGCTACACCTTC,CASSITGGRGYTF
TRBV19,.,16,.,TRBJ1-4,TGTGCCAGTAGAGTGGCGGCAACCAGTTTGTGGGAAAAACTGTTTTTT,CASRVAATSLWEKLFF
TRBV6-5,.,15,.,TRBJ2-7,TGTGCCAGCAGTTACGGGCACGGGGGCTCCTACGAGCAGTACTTC,CASSYGHGGSYEQYF